This T cell receptor (beta chain) was documented in a study of CD8+CD57+ T cells in acquired aplastic anemia. On the study more broadly: The average for DNA from sorted CD4+ and CD8+ cells was around 3.4 ug. Study-level findings and limits: Patients and controls had in common 25 to 30 CD8+ CDR3 sequences. The CD8+ Simpson's diversity of patients and controls was not significantly different.

The CDR3 is 15 amino acids. V gave up 6 bases and J gave up 2 bases, with 19 bases separating them. Per the germline V gene, CDR1 is SQVTM and CDR2 is ANQGSEA. Template material for TCR beta VDJ and CDR3 profiling consisted of genomic DNA. Via MiXCR, TCRdb re-called the reads, giving one row per CDR3 protein. The table includes fewer than 45,000 distinct CDR3 sequences, more than 75% detected once. About this clonotype: Its antigen is unidentified.

The clonotype was recovered from a human donor in good health, serving as a control. The rearrangement uses TRBV29-1 and TRBJ2-5; D is perhaps TRBD1 (5 bases). The sample taken for sequencing was sorted CD4+, CD8+, or CD8+CD57+ T cells (not recorded which) from PBMCs. The CDR3 DNA reads as TGCAGCGTCCTGAGCCCCGCAGGGATACAAGAGACCCAGTACTTC. Its protein is CSVLSPAGIQETQYF.